A selection of T cell receptor beta chains follows, all from one sample in a study of T-cell memory formation after mild COVID-19. TCRdb independently ran MiXCR on the 5' RACE reads; one entry per CDR3 protein. The profile shows about 340,000 distinct CDR3 sequences, around 21% of them singletons. Sequenced material: PBMCs or a T cell subset sorted from them (not recorded which). The receptors were sampled from an adult woman who had mild COVID-19 (a few samples of this study predate the infection). Cell type and time point are not known. Both conserved end residues are trimmed from each CDR3.

v_gene	j_gene	CDR3aa
TRBV18	TRBJ2-3	ASSPRFERGLTDTQY
TRBV12-3/TRBV12-4	TRBJ1-1	ASSLAPDFLRAAEAF
TRBV3-1	TRBJ2-3	ASSLRPGLATDTQY
TRBV7-8	TRBJ2-2	ASRAMVADTGELF
TRBV7-8	TRBJ1-5	ASRKDRGQDNQPQH
TRBV7-9	TRBJ2-5	ASSLDLTEIRETQY
TRBV7-2	TRBJ2-3	ASSRGLARPDTQY
TRBV7-6	TRBJ2-7	ASSLDQGAYEQY
TRBV5-4	TRBJ2-5	ASSWGLAGVETQY
TRBV5-1	TRBJ2-5	ASSFYQETQY
TRBV30	TRBJ2-7	AWSVSGFPYEQY
TRBV9	TRBJ2-6	ASSVRPGSGANVLT
TRBV12-3/TRBV12-4	TRBJ2-1	ASGTGRFNEQF
TRBV11-3	TRBJ2-2	ASSSRPTSTPNTGELF
TRBV27	TRBJ2-7	ASSFIAGGPPYEQY
TRBV12-3/TRBV12-4	TRBJ2-1	ASSDGSGGIYNEQF
TRBV14	TRBJ2-1	ASSQEPTGQSGRTYNEQF
TRBV7-9	TRBJ2-3	ASSFDTRGTDTQY
TRBV7-9	TRBJ2-1	ASSPIGTSVLNEQF
TRBV3-1	TRBJ2-1	ASSVSLSSYNEQF
TRBV7-9	TRBJ2-5	ASSRRRAGETQY
TRBV12-3/TRBV12-4	TRBJ2-2	ASSPDLVWEVTGELF
TRBV12-3/TRBV12-4	TRBJ2-1	ASKSQGVATNEQF
TRBV29-1	TRBJ2-2	SAGTGGDGELF
TRBV12-3/TRBV12-4	TRBJ2-3	ASAPAGTSQNTQY
TRBV5-6	TRBJ1-5	ASSLWGQPQH
TRBV6-1	TRBJ2-6	ASSQGPGANVLT
TRBV9	TRBJ2-2	ASSVALRNTGELF
TRBV5-1	TRBJ1-6	ASSLAVPYNSPLH
TRBV7-2	TRBJ1-6	ASSPQDSENSPLH
TRBV25-1	TRBJ2-5	ASLAGGQETQY
TRBV15	TRBJ2-7	ATSRDHGGYEQY
TRBV7-8	TRBJ1-1	ASSLQGLAAEAF
TRBV7-2	TRBJ1-1	ASSSPWDRRGTEAF
TRBV3-1	TRBJ2-7	ASSQRRGAYEQY
TRBV4-1	TRBJ1-1	ASSQPTDSRPGF
TRBV7-9	TRBJ1-1	ASSWAGARATEAF
TRBV6-2/TRBV6-3	TRBJ2-7	ASGMGGPLYEQY
TRBV27	TRBJ2-7	ASSSIAGTYEQY
TRBV9	TRBJ2-1	ASSVVPDSSYNEQF
TRBV12-3/TRBV12-4	TRBJ2-7	ASSFGESYEQY
TRBV5-5	TRBJ1-3	ASTGPGTANTIY
TRBV7-2	TRBJ1-3	ASSPQANSGNTIY